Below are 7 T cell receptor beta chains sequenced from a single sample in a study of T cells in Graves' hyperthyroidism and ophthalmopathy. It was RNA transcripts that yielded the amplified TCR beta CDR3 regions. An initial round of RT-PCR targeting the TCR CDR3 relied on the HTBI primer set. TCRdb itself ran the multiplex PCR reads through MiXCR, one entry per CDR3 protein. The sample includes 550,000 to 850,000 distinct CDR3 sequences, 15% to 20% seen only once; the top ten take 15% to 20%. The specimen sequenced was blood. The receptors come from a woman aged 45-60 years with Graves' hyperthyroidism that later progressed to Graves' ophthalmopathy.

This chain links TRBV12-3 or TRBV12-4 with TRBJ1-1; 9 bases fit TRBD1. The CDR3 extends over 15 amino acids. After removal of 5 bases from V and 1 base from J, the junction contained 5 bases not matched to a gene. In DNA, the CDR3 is TGTGCCAGCAGTCGTGACAGGGGGACGAACACTGAAGCTTTCTTT. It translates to CASSRDRGTNTEAFF.

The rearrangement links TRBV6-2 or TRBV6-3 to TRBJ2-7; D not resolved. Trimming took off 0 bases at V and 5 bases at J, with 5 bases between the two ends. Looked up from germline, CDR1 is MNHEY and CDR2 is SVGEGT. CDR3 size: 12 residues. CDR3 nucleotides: TGTGCCAGCAGTTACTCCTCGGACGAGCAGTACTTC. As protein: CASSYSSDEQYF.

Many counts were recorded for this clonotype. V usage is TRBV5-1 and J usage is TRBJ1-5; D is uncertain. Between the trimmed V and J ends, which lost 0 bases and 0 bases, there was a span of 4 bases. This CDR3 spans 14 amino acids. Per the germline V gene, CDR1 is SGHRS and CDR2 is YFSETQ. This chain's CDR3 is CASSLDYSNQPQHF. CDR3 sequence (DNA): TGCGCCAGCAGCTTGGATTATAGCAATCAGCCCCAGCATTTT.

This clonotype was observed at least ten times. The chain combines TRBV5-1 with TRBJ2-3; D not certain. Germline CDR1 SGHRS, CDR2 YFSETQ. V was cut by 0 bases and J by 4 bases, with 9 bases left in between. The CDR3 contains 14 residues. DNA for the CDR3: TGCGCCAGCAGCTTGGTCGTAGGTTCAGATACGCAGTATTTT. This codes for CASSLVVGSDTQYF. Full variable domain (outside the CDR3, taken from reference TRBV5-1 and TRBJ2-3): KAGVTQTPRYLIKTRGQQVTLSCSPISGHRSVSWYQQTPGQGLQFLFEYFSETQRNKGNFPGRFSGRQFSNSRSEMNVSTLELGDSALYLCASSLVVGSDTQYFGPGTRLTVL.

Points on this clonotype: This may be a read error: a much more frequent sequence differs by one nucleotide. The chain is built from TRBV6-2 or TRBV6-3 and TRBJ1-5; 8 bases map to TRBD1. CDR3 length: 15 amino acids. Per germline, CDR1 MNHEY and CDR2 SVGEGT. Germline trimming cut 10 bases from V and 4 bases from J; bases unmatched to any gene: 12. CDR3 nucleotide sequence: TGTGCCAACACCGAGGTGGGACAGGTTAATCAGCCCCAGCATTTT. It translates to CANTEVGQVNQPQHF.

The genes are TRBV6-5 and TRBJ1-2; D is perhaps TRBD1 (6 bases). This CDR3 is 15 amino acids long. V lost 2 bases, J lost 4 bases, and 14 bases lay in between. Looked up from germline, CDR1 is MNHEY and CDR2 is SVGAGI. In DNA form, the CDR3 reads TGTGCCAGCAGTTACGCGGGGGCGCGGGGCTATGGCTACACCTTC. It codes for CASSYAGARGYGYTF.

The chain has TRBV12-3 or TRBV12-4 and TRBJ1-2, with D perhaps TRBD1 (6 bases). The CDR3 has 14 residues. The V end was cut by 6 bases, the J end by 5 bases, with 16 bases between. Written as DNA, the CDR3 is TGTGCCAGCAGCCCCATCGGACAGATATATGGCTACACCTTC. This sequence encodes CASSPIGQIYGYTF.